At least ten counts were recorded for the clone carrying this TCR beta chain. Its cognate antigen is unknown. Compared with germline, one end of the junction differs, possibly owing to a read error. The sample comes from a study of T cells in Graves' hyperthyroidism and ophthalmopathy. This CDR3 region has 13 residues. Looked up from germline, CDR1 is SGHTA and CDR2 is FQGNSA. General study results and limits: Ophthalmopathy, as predicted by the model, came a median roughly 6.3 months after the prediction.

Amplified regions were TCR beta CDR3 sequences from RNA transcripts. RT-PCR in the first round (using the HTBI primer set) targeted the TCR CDR3. From the multiplex PCR reads, TCRdb called clonotypes with MiXCR, one entry per CDR3 protein. The data hold tens of thousands of distinct CDR3 sequences, with 49% observed a single time. The V call is TRBV7-2, the J call TRBJ2-7; D is unclear. Input material: peripheral blood or thyroid tissue (not recorded which). This clonotype originated in a woman in her fifties or sixties with Graves' hyperthyroidism. CDR3 sequence reads: CAGSLGPIYEQYF. CDR3 DNA sequence: TGTGCCGGCAGCTTAGGTCCTATTTACGAGCAGTACTTC.